These 10 T cell receptor beta chains were all obtained from the same sample, sequenced in a study of healthy donors' naive CD4 and CD8 T cells. Each TCR library used around 500 ng of total RNA and a linear amplification protocol. TCRdb fed the reads into MiXCR, producing one record per CDR3 protein. The data contain 150,000 to 200,000 distinct CDR3 sequences, 65% to 75% of them singletons. Sequencing input: naive CD4+ and CD8+ T cells sorted from blood, pooled from several donors. The receptors here all came from a pool of human donors in good health; the sample pools cells from several healthy donors.

The chain has TRBV5-5 and TRBJ2-5; D perhaps matches TRBD2 (6 bases). The CDR3 totals 15 residues. The germline CDR1 and CDR2 sequences are SGHKS and YYEKEE (reference sequence). Deletions cut 0 bases from V and 5 bases from J, with 14 bases between. The CDR3 protein is CASSLGVRREETQYF. As DNA, the CDR3 is TGTGCCAGCAGCTTGGGGGTCAGGAGGGAGGAGACCCAGTACTTC.

This clonotype was picked up a small number of times. The rearrangement links TRBV29-1 to TRBJ2-7; D could derive from TRBD1 or TRBD2 (5 bases each). The germline V gene encodes CDR1 SQVTM and CDR2 ANQGSEA. V lost 4 bases and J 4 bases, leaving 14 bases between the germline ends. There are 13 residues in the CDR3. CDR3 residues: CSVVRQRGYEQYF. Here the CDR3 DNA reads TGCAGCGTTGTACGGCAGAGGGGTTACGAGCAGTACTTC.

The chain couples TRBV30 to TRBJ1-1; 7 bases agree with TRBD1. CDR1 is GTSNPN, CDR2 SVGIG, per germline (reference sequence). This CDR3 comprises 13 residues. The trim removed 3 bases at V and 11 bases at J, leaving 12 bases unmatched. DNA of the CDR3: TGTGCCTGGAGGGCTACAGGGGTCGTGAGTGCTTTCTTT. As protein: CAWRATGVVSAFF.

The gene calls are TRBV29-1 and TRBJ1-2; unclear D gene. CDR3 length: 13 residues. The ends were cut back, 3 bases at V and 0 bases at J, with 8 bases in the middle. CDR1 and CDR2 (germline): SQVTM, ANQGSEA. The CDR3 DNA sequence: TGCAGCGTTGAGGACGCAACTAACTATGGCTACACCTTC. This translates into CSVEDATNYGYTF.

This CDR3 is CASSLNAAYNEQFF. DNA for the CDR3: TGTGCCAGCAGTTTAAACGCGGCCTACAATGAGCAGTTCTTC. V is TRBV27 and J is TRBJ2-1; D unclear. The germline V gene encodes CDR1 MNHEY and CDR2 SMNVEV (reference sequence). V lost 2 bases and J 2 bases, leaving 7 bases between the germline ends. The CDR3 runs 14 residues.

The chain has TRBV27 and TRBJ2-1; 7 bases map to TRBD1. The CDR3 has 14 amino acids. Losses at the gene ends were 10 bases for V and 4 bases for J; bases not matched to a gene: 10. Per the germline V gene, CDR1 is MNHEY and CDR2 is SMNVEV (reference sequence). CDR3 amino acids: CATQSLTGYNEQFF. CDR3 DNA sequence: TGTGCCACCCAGTCCCTGACAGGGTACAATGAGCAGTTCTTC.

Details on this clonotype: A clone one base away is much larger, so this may be a read error. The CDR3 DNA reads TGCCGCGCCGAGGGACAGGGCAGCTACGAGCAGTACTTC. Translated: CRAEGQGSYEQYF. This chain connects TRBV29-1 to TRBJ2-7, with 9 bases fitting TRBD1. Germline CDR1 SQVTM, CDR2 ANQGSEA. The CDR3 length is 13 residues.

The chain links TRBV19 to TRBJ2-4, with D hard to call. Per the germline V gene, CDR1 is LNHDA and CDR2 is SQIVND (reference sequence). This CDR3 contains 14 residues. Trimming took 5 bases from V and 2 from J, leaving 10 bases between them. The CDR3: CASSLVISKNIQYF. CDR3 nucleotides: TGTGCCAGTAGTTTGGTGATCTCCAAAAACATTCAGTACTTC.

A single count supports this clonotype. The genes are TRBV5-6 and TRBJ2-5; D possibly uses TRBD1 or TRBD2 (5 bases each). The germline V gene has CDR1 SGHDT and CDR2 YYEEEE. This CDR3 has 13 amino acids. V lost 2 bases and J lost 4, with 9 bases in between. The CDR3 region is CASSFGAAETQYF. The DNA of the CDR3 is TGTGCCAGCAGCTTCGGGGCTGCAGAGACCCAGTACTTC.

V gene TRBV19 combines with J gene TRBJ2-1; D unresolved. The germline gives CDR1 LNHDA, CDR2 SQIVND (reference sequence). Trimming stripped 3 bases from V and 2 bases from J, with 8 bases between. The CDR3 runs to 14 residues. The chain's CDR3 is CASSIGSPYNEQFF. The CDR3, as DNA: TGTGCCAGTAGTATTGGTAGCCCCTACAATGAGCAGTTCTTC.